These 6 T cell receptor beta chains came from one sample sequenced in a study of blood T cell repertoires in COVID-19. Data came from immunoSEQ multiplex PCR; TCRdb stores just in-frame clones and leaves some out. The top ten clones hold approximately 1% of a sample with roughly 360,000 clones, 70% to 90% of them seen once. The specimen sequenced was PBMCs or T cells enriched from blood (not recorded which). Receptors originate from a woman under 40 with acute COVID-19.

V usage is TRBV7-9 and J usage is TRBJ1-2; weak D call: TRBD1 (5 bases). This CDR3 contains 15 residues. CDR1 and CDR2 from the germline V gene are SEHNR and FQNEAQ (reference sequence). Trimming took 0 bases from V and 7 from J, leaving 15 bases between them. The CDR3 DNA reads TGTGCCAGCAGCTTAGCGGAATGGGGGGTCAGTGGCTACACCTTC. Encoded protein: CASSLAEWGVSGYTF.

The genes are TRBV24-1 and TRBJ1-2, with TRBD1 as a possible D gene (6 bases). The CDR3 is made up of 13 amino acids. V lost 5 bases, J lost 4 bases, and 10 bases lay in between. The germline CDR1 and CDR2 sequences are KGHDR and SFDVKD. The CDR3 protein is CATSVRGGYGYTF. In DNA, the CDR3 is TGTGCCACCAGTGTCAGGGGCGGCTATGGCTACACCTTC.

On this clone: Other DNA sequences in this specimen translate into the identical CDR3. The chain couples TRBV5-6 to TRBJ1-2; a possible D gene is TRBD1 (6 bases). This CDR3 region has 13 residues. V dropped 2 bases and J dropped 7 bases, with 12 bases sitting between them. CDR1 and CDR2 from the germline V gene are SGHDT and YYEEEE. The CDR3 spells CASSFGQGSGYTF. As DNA, the CDR3 is TGTGCCAGCAGCTTCGGGCAGGGGAGTGGCTACACCTTC.

The chain employs TRBV27 and TRBJ2-1, with TRBD2 identical over 11 bases. Germline-derived CDR1 and CDR2 are MNHEY and SMNVEV (reference sequence). The V and J ends lost 2 bases and 0 bases, in that order; junction bases with no gene match: 9. This CDR3 is built from 19 residues. The CDR3 reads CASSLGLAGGLSSYNEQFF. The CDR3 coding sequence is TGTGCCAGCAGTTTAGGTCTAGCGGGGGGCTTAAGCTCCTACAATGAGCAGTTCTTC.

This chain links TRBV7-2 with TRBJ1-2; the match to TRBD1 covers 12 bases. This CDR3 contains 14 residues. Per the germline V gene, CDR1 is SGHTA and CDR2 is FQGNSA. V shed 8 bases and J 8 bases; nucleotides not matched to a gene: 9. CDR3 amino acids: CASFGGQGARGYTF. CDR3 nucleotides: TGTGCCAGCTTCGGGGGACAGGGGGCAAGAGGCTACACCTTC.

The rearrangement joins TRBV5-1 to TRBJ1-4, with D uncertain. The CDR3 spans 14 residues. The germline V gene has CDR1 SGHRS and CDR2 YFSETQ. Trimming removed 0 bases at V and 5 bases at J, with 8 bases between. In DNA form, the CDR3 reads TGCGCCAGCAGCTTGGACAGCTGGAATGAAAAACTGTTTTTT. It encodes CASSLDSWNEKLFF.